These 25 T cell receptor beta chains were all obtained from the same sample, sequenced in a study of T cell changes during pregnancy in multiple sclerosis. The table came from immunoSEQ multiplex PCR; TCRdb's copy has only in-frame clones and leaves some out. The sample carries tens of thousands of clones, 80% to 90% recorded once. Sequences were derived from peripheral blood, sampled in the first trimester of pregnancy. The receptors stem from a female donor in good health, enrolled as a control in a pregnancy study.

This chain joins TRBV5-4 and TRBJ2-3, with 13 bases matching TRBD2. Germline loops: CDR1 SGHNT, CDR2 YYREEE (reference sequence). This CDR3 contains 19 residues. Unmatched junction bases numbered 12, after V lost 4 bases and J lost 1 base. The CDR3 nucleotides read TGTGCCAGCAGCCGGTCGGGGGGGACTAGCGGGGCCCGCACAGATACGCAGTATTTT. It yields the protein CASSRSGGTSGARTDTQYF.

The J gene is TRBJ2-7, the V gene TRBV29-1; a possible D gene is TRBD1 (5 bases). CDR1 SQVTM and CDR2 ANQGSEA come from the germline V gene. Deletions cut 6 bases from V and 6 bases from J, with 18 bases between. The CDR3 covers 13 residues. The CDR3 here is CSVRVWGIPEQYF. In nucleotides, the CDR3 is TGCAGCGTCCGGGTGTGGGGCATTCCCGAGCAGTACTTC.

The chain recombines TRBV4-3 with TRBJ2-5, with a possible D match to TRBD2 (5 bases). Deletions cut 0 bases from V and 5 bases from J, with 19 bases between. The CDR3 runs to 17 residues. Germline lookup yields CDR1 LGHNA and CDR2 YSLEER. The CDR3 is CASSQESRGMEGETQYF. The DNA of the CDR3 is TGCGCCAGCAGCCAAGAAAGCCGGGGTATGGAAGGGGAGACCCAGTACTTC.

V gene TRBV21-1 combines with J gene TRBJ2-2; the D call of TRBD1 is as the table states it, not checked on the DNA. TRBV21-1 is deemed a pseudogene. The CDR3 has 13 amino acids. The CDR3 is CASSKQNTGELFF. CDR3 in DNA: TGTGCCAGCAGCAAACAGAACACCGGGGAGCTGTTTTTT.

This chain joins TRBV28 and TRBJ2-4; D might be TRBD1 (6 bases). The CDR3 spans 13 residues. Trimming stripped 5 bases from V and 5 bases from J, with 10 bases between. The germline V gene encodes CDR1 MDHEN and CDR2 SYDVKM. The CDR3 is CASSEGGQNIQYF. CDR3 DNA: TGTGCCAGCAGTGAAGGGGGACAAAACATTCAGTACTTC.

This clone was detected only a few times. The CDR3 here is CAISPTGWSSPLHF. As DNA, the CDR3 is TGTGCCATCAGTCCGACAGGGTGGTCGTCACCCCTCCACTTT. The chain couples TRBV10-3 to TRBJ1-6; TRBD1 matches 7 bases. The CDR3 is 14 amino acids. Trimming removed 5 bases from V and 10 bases from J; junction bases left unmatched: 8. The germline gives CDR1 ENHRY, CDR2 SYGVKD.

J is TRBJ2-4 and V is TRBV2; weak D call: TRBD2 (5 bases). CDR1 is SNHLY, CDR2 FYNNEI, per germline. This CDR3 has 13 residues. Trimming removed 6 bases at V and 9 bases at J, with 15 bases between. In DNA form, the CDR3 reads TGTGCCAGCAGAGGCGGGCAGACCCGCATTCAGTACTTC. Amino acid sequence: CASRGGQTRIQYF.

V usage is TRBV7-2 and J usage is TRBJ1-2; D is possibly TRBD1 (6 bases). V lost 6 bases and J lost 3, with 26 bases in between. Germline V lookup: CDR1 SGHTA, CDR2 FQGNSA. The CDR3 extends over 18 amino acids. CDR3 DNA: TGTGCCAGCAGTAAACTCCAGGGGTATAAAATGTATGACTATGGCTACACCTTC. Translating gives CASSKLQGYKMYDYGYTF.

V gene TRBV5-1 combines with J gene TRBJ1-4, with unresolved D. V was trimmed by 0 bases and J by 3 bases, leaving 12 bases between them. The CDR3 runs to 16 residues. CDR1 is SGHRS and CDR2 is YFSETQ in the germline V gene. CDR3 DNA: TGCGCCAGCAGCTTGGAAGGGTCCGGGGCTAATGAAAAACTGTTTTTT. This translates into CASSLEGSGANEKLFF.

The rearrangement joins TRBV6-1 to TRBJ1-2; TRBD1 might be the D (6 bases). Germline assignment: CDR1 MNHNS and CDR2 SASEGT. The V end lost 7 bases, the J end lost 3 bases, and 15 bases lay between the germline ends. The CDR3 is 14 residues long. The CDR3 DNA sequence: TGTGCCAGCACCATTTCACAGGGTCACTATGGCTACACCTTC. Translating gives CASTISQGHYGYTF.

This chain uses TRBV5-5 with TRBJ1-1; D is undetermined. Germline assignment: CDR1 SGHKS and CDR2 YYEKEE (reference sequence). The ends were cut back, 2 bases at V and 4 bases at J, with 15 bases in the middle. The CDR3 covers 15 residues. The CDR3, as DNA: TGTGCCAGCAGCTTCTATCCGGGGTTGGGCACTGAAGCTTTCTTT. Amino acids: CASSFYPGLGTEAFF.

The rearrangement links TRBV7-2 to TRBJ1-1; D remains ambiguous. V was shortened by 5 bases and J by 0 bases, with 16 bases between the two germline ends. The CDR3 has 16 amino acids. Germline V gene lookup returns CDR1 SGHTA and CDR2 FQGNSA. In DNA, the CDR3 is TGTGCCAGCAGCCGCCCAGACTGGAGCTTGAACACTGAAGCTTTCTTT. Protein product: CASSRPDWSLNTEAFF. Full variable domain (remainder filled in from reference TRBV7-2 and TRBJ1-1): GAGVSQSPSNKVTEKGKDVELRCDPISGHTALYWYRQSLGQGLEFLIYFQGNSAPDKSGLPSDRFSAERTGGSVSTLTIQRTQQEDSAVYLCASSRPDWSLNTEAFFGQGTRLTVV.

This chain links TRBV5-1 with TRBJ1-1; the match to TRBD1 covers 7 bases. After removal of 5 bases from V and 2 bases from J, the junction contained 6 bases not matched to a gene. Germline CDR1 reads SGHRS; CDR2 reads YFSETQ. The CDR3 extends over 14 amino acids. The CDR3 DNA is TGCGCCAGCAGTTACGGGGACAGAAACACTGAAGCTTTCTTT. This sequence encodes CASSYGDRNTEAFF. Full variable domain (missing parts from reference TRBV5-1 and TRBJ1-1): KAGVTQTPRYLIKTRGQQVTLSCSPISGHRSVSWYQQTPGQGLQFLFEYFSETQRNKGNFPGRFSGRQFSNSRSEMNVSTLELGDSALYLCASSYGDRNTEAFFGQGTRLTVV.

The J gene is TRBJ2-7, the V gene TRBV14; D not certain. The germline V gene encodes CDR1 SGHDN and CDR2 FVKESK. Trimming left V 1 base short and J 6 bases short, with 4 bases between. CDR3 length: 11 amino acids. In DNA form, the CDR3 reads TGTGCCAGCAGCCAAGTGAGCGAGCAGTACTTC. Translating gives CASSQVSEQYF. Full variable domain (remainder filled in from reference TRBV14 and TRBJ2-7): EAGVTQFPSHSVIEKGQTVTLRCDPISGHDNLYWYRRVMGKEIKFLLHFVKESKQDESGMPNNRFLAERTGGTYSTLKVQPAELEDSGVYFCASSQVSEQYFGPGTRLTVT.

The DNA of the CDR3 is TGTGCCAGTCAGGGGTTAGCTAACTATGGCTACACCTTC. Residues: CASQGLANYGYTF. V and J are TRBV19 and TRBJ1-2; perhaps TRBD1 as D (6 bases). Germline CDR1 reads LNHDA; CDR2 reads SQIVND (reference sequence). CDR3 size: 13 residues. Trimming took 8 bases from V and 0 from J, leaving 10 bases between them.

V gene TRBV11-2 combines with J gene TRBJ2-3, with a weak D call TRBD2 (5 bases). The CDR3 has 15 residues. Germline V gene data show CDR1 as SGHAT and CDR2 as FQNNGV. V was trimmed by 2 bases and J by 6 bases, leaving 15 bases between them. The CDR3 is CASSLLRATSDTQYF. The CDR3 DNA is TGTGCCAGCAGCTTATTGAGGGCTACGTCGGATACGCAGTATTTT.

The chain couples TRBV19 to TRBJ2-3, with 7 nucleotides matching TRBD2. CDR1 and CDR2 from the germline V gene are LNHDA and SQIVND (reference sequence). There are 16 residues in the CDR3. V lost 6 bases, J lost 3 bases, and 12 bases stayed unmatched. CDR3 nucleotide sequence: TGTGCCAGTAGGCTAGCGGAAAATGATCGAACAGATACGCAGTATTTT. It yields the protein CASRLAENDRTDTQYF.

The chain employs TRBV10-3 and TRBJ1-6, with 7 bases fitting TRBD1. After removal of 4 bases from V and 5 bases from J, the junction contained 11 bases not matched to a gene. The CDR3 has 17 residues. In germline, CDR1 is ENHRY, CDR2 SYGVKD. CDR3: CAISGSNRGPNNSPLHF. The CDR3 DNA is TGTGCCATCAGTGGGTCGAACAGGGGACCCAATAATTCACCCCTCCACTTT.

This chain connects TRBV19 to TRBJ2-4; 16 nucleotides line up with TRBD2. CDR1 and CDR2 (germline): LNHDA, SQIVND (reference sequence). J gave up 1 base and V 5 bases, and 5 bases lay outside the gene matches. The CDR3 consists of 18 residues. The CDR3 coding sequence is TGTGCCAGTAGTTCGGGACTAGCGGGAGGGCCTGCCAAAAACATTCAGTACTTC. Translating it yields CASSSGLAGGPAKNIQYF.

The J gene is TRBJ2-5, the V gene TRBV2, with 11 bases that match TRBD1. Per the germline V gene, CDR1 is SNHLY and CDR2 is FYNNEI. V shed 8 bases, J shed 4 bases, and the junction held 12 bases outside the gene matches. This CDR3 comprises 16 residues. The CDR3 DNA is TGTGCCAGCGGATGGGCCCTCGGGACAGGGGGAGAGACCCAGTACTTC. Translation: CASGWALGTGGETQYF.

CDR3: CASSTRGPSGEQFF. The CDR3 DNA follows: TGCGCCAGCAGTACGCGGGGGCCTTCAGGGGAGCAGTTCTTC. The J gene is TRBJ2-1, the V gene TRBV5-1; tentative D call: TRBD2 (7 bases). The CDR3 runs to 14 residues. The V end was cut by 5 bases, the J end by 10 bases, with 19 bases between. Germline V CDR1 and CDR2: SGHRS, YFSETQ.

This chain links TRBV27 with TRBJ2-3; 11 positions match TRBD2. Germline V gene data show CDR1 as MNHEY and CDR2 as SMNVEV (reference sequence). The CDR3 is made up of 16 amino acids. The trim removed 2 bases at V and 1 base at J, leaving 2 bases unmatched. This chain's CDR3 is CASSLQTSGGTDTQYF. CDR3 coding DNA: TGTGCCAGCAGTTTACAGACTAGCGGGGGCACAGATACGCAGTATTTT.

This clone was counted a single time. The chain couples TRBV25-1 to TRBJ2-5; D is ambiguous. The germline CDR1 and CDR2 sequences are MGHDK and SYGVNS. The CDR3 consists of 13 residues. V lost 6 bases and J 0 bases, leaving 8 bases between the germline ends. CDR3 protein: CASSKEYQETQYF. The DNA for the CDR3 is TGTGCCAGCAGCAAAGAGTACCAAGAGACCCAGTACTTC.

The chain uses TRBV5-8 and TRBJ2-5; possible D gene TRBD2, 7 bases. This CDR3 contains 16 residues. Deletions cut 4 bases from V and 3 bases from J, with 19 bases between. Germline loops: CDR1 SGHTS, CDR2 YDEGEE. CDR3 coding DNA: TGTGCCAGCAGCCATGGGAGGGGGGGCTTAGAAGAGACCCAGTACTTC. It specifies CASSHGRGGLEETQYF.

The chain links TRBV7-6 to TRBJ1-1, with 9 bases lining up with TRBD1. Germline V gene data show CDR1 as SGHVS and CDR2 as FNYEAQ. CDR3 length: 17 residues. V shed 4 bases and J 1 base; nucleotides not matched to a gene: 10. Here the CDR3 DNA reads TGTGCCAGCAGCTCCCGTCTCACAGGGGGCGCGAACACTGAAGCTTTCTTT. It is translated as CASSSRLTGGANTEAFF.